This TCR beta chain is drawn from a study of T cells in Graves' hyperthyroidism and ophthalmopathy. Newly diagnosed hyperthyroidism, duration under 2 months, in patients aged 18 to 65. Uncontrolled infections, other autoimmune diseases, pregnancy or lactation led to exclusion of patients. Blood was obtained at the first hyperthyroidism diagnosis, which preceded any ophthalmopathy symptoms. Extraction of PBMCs used roughly 9.4 ml of fresh peripheral blood. There are 17 residues in the CDR3. Germline V gives CDR1 SGHVS, CDR2 FNYEAQ. The J segment lost 4 bases and the V segment lost 2 bases, leaving 9 bases of the junction unmatched. TCR beta CDR3 sequences were amplified from RNA transcripts. TCR CDR3 regions were first amplified by RT-PCR with HTBI primers. TCRdb re-derived calls from the multiplex PCR reads in MiXCR, one entry per CDR3 protein. The sample lists under 350,000 distinct CDR3 sequences; about an eighth were seen once.

This clonotype was sampled from a woman aged 30 to 39 with Graves' hyperthyroidism that later progressed to Graves' ophthalmopathy. This sequence joins TRBV7-6 and TRBJ2-2; TRBD2 matches 8 bases. The sequenced sample consisted of blood. CDR3 region: CASSLFLLAGSTGELFF. The DNA of the CDR3 is TGTGCCAGCAGCTTATTCTTATTAGCGGGATCCACCGGGGAGCTGTTTTTT.